Each of the 20 T cell receptor beta chains below was sequenced from the same sample in a study of Graves' ophthalmopathy and Graves' hyperthyroidism. The authors amplified TCR beta CDR3 regions from RNA transcripts. RT-PCR with HTBI primers came first, then second-round multiplex PCR. A single record per CDR3 protein comes from TCRdb applying MiXCR to the multiplex PCR reads. The data hold about 700,000 distinct CDR3 sequences, with roughly 40% observed a single time. The sequencing input was peripheral blood. The receptors were sampled from an adult man with Graves' ophthalmopathy.

This clonotype has only a few counts. The chain couples TRBV10-3 to TRBJ1-5; TRBD1 aligns across 7 bases. CDR1 is ENHRY and CDR2 is SYGVKD in the germline V gene. This CDR3 is 14 amino acids long. V gave up 10 bases and J gave up 3 bases; unmatched junction bases: 9. CDR3 protein: CASRRTGYNQPQHF. The DNA of the CDR3 is TGTGCCAGCAGACGGACAGGCTACAATCAGCCCCAGCATTTT.

The V gene is TRBV20-1, the J gene TRBJ1-4; D uncertain. The germline V gene has CDR1 DFQATT and CDR2 SNEGSKA (reference sequence). Trimming took 3 bases from V and 7 from J, leaving 3 bases between them. This CDR3 region has 10 residues. CDR3 region: CSASSEKLFF. The CDR3 DNA is TGCAGTGCTAGTAGTGAAAAACTGTTTTTT.

To note about this clonotype: Germline and junction disagree at one end, which may indicate a read error. This rearrangement joins TRBV10-3 to TRBJ2-7, with D perhaps matching TRBD1 (5 bases). Per germline, CDR1 ENHRY and CDR2 SYGVKD. The CDR3 extends over 15 amino acids. The CDR3 DNA reads as TGTGCCATCGGCTTTGGGGCCACTTCCTCCTGCGAGCAGTACTTC. This gives the protein CAIGFGATSSCEQYF.

This clonotype appeared many times. This chain joins TRBV29-1 and TRBJ1-2, with 7 bases identical to TRBD1. The germline gives CDR1 SQVTM, CDR2 ANQGSEA. CDR3 length: 14 amino acids. With 6 bases clipped from V and 5 bases from J, the junction kept 12 bases outside the gene matches. CDR3 in amino acids: CSVEGQLGPYGYTF. CDR3 DNA sequence: TGCAGCGTAGAGGGACAGTTGGGCCCTTATGGCTACACCTTC. The complete variable domain, with remaining parts taken from reference TRBV29-1 and TRBJ1-2, reads SAVISQKPSRDICQRGTSLTIQCQVDSQVTMMFWYRQQPGQSLTLIATANQGSEATYESGFVIDKFPISRPNLTFSTLTVSNMSPEDSSIYLCSVEGQLGPYGYTFGSGTRLTVV.

The table lists this clonotype with a few counts. V and J are TRBV19 and TRBJ1-1; TRBD1 is a possible D gene (6 bases). The germline V and J ends were trimmed by 5 bases and 11 bases, with 18 bases remaining between them. Looked up from germline, CDR1 is LNHDA and CDR2 is SQIVND (reference sequence). This CDR3 region has 13 residues. The CDR3 spells CASSPWRDIEAFF. The CDR3, as DNA: TGTGCCAGTAGTCCCTGGCGGGACATTGAGGCTTTCTTT.

This chain connects TRBV29-1 to TRBJ2-3; 10 bases align to TRBD1. Germline CDR1 reads SQVTM; CDR2 reads ANQGSEA. The CDR3 length is 16 residues. The ends lost 3 bases at V and 3 bases at J; junction bases unmatched: 9. CDR3 nucleotide sequence: TGCAGCGTTGATCTGGACAGGGGGTTCCGTACAGATACGCAGTATTTT. Protein sequence: CSVDLDRGFRTDTQYF.

V and J are TRBV25-1 and TRBJ1-1; D is ambiguous. Trimming stripped 8 bases from V and 1 base from J, with 11 bases between. The CDR3 length is 13 residues. Looked up from germline, CDR1 is MGHDK and CDR2 is SYGVNS. The CDR3 loop is CASHGWGNTEAFF. The CDR3 DNA reads TGTGCCAGCCACGGATGGGGGAACACTGAAGCTTTCTTT.

This clonotype was counted ten times or more. V is TRBV20-1 and J is TRBJ1-5; the D is unclear. The V end lost 3 bases, the J end lost 2 bases, and 8 bases lay between the germline ends. Germline CDR1 and CDR2: DFQATT and SNEGSKA (reference sequence). This CDR3 has 13 amino acids. The CDR3 protein is CSAREGGNQPQHF. The CDR3 region has the DNA TGCAGTGCTAGGGAGGGAGGCAATCAGCCCCAGCATTTT.

The chain has TRBV5-1 and TRBJ2-7; 8 bases are a match to TRBD1. In germline, CDR1 is SGHRS, CDR2 YFSETQ. V was pared by 2 bases and J by 3 bases, with 4 bases of the junction left unmatched. The CDR3 is 14 residues long. The CDR3 loop reads CASSFGQGNYEQYV. CDR3 DNA: TGCGCCAGCAGCTTCGGACAGGGTAACTACGAGCAGTACGTC.

The chain carries TRBV6-5 and TRBJ2-2; D is uncertain. The germline CDR1 and CDR2 sequences are MNHEY and SVGAGI. The CDR3 sequence is 14 residues long. V lost 6 bases to trimming and J lost 4 bases, with 12 bases between them. CDR3 amino acids: CASSPDPATGELFF. CDR3 DNA sequence: TGTGCCAGCAGCCCGGACCCAGCCACCGGGGAGCTGTTTTTT.

The chain carries TRBV2 and TRBJ1-4; D remains ambiguous. V shed 1 base and J shed 7 bases, with 4 bases lying between them. Germline-derived CDR1 and CDR2 are SNHLY and FYNNEI. The CDR3 extends over 12 amino acids. CDR3 in amino acids: CASSEGVEKLFF. The CDR3 DNA follows: TGTGCCAGCAGTGAAGGGGTTGAAAAACTGTTTTTT.

As regards this clonotype: One junction end does not reproduce the germline sequence, and a read error may be involved. J is TRBJ2-2 and V is TRBV19; TRBD1 agrees at 8 bases. Per germline, CDR1 LNHDA and CDR2 SQIVND (reference sequence). The CDR3 contains 16 residues. The CDR3 loop is CTSRAGTGGRTGELFF. DNA for the CDR3: TGTACCAGTAGGGCTGGCACAGGGGGGCGTACCGGGGAGCTGTTTTTT. The full variable domain, rest sourced from reference TRBV19 and TRBJ2-2, is DGGITQSPKYLFRKEGQNVTLSCEQNLNHDAMYWYRQDPGQGLRLIYYSQIVNDFQKGDIAEGYSVSREKKESFPLTVTSAQKNPTAFYLCTSRAGTGGRTGELFFGEGSRLTVL.

This clonotype was counted only a few times. The V call is TRBV5-1, the J call TRBJ1-5; D call uncertain. CDR3 length: 16 residues. Germline V gene data show CDR1 as SGHRS and CDR2 as YFSETQ. Trimming stripped 0 bases from V and 0 bases from J, with 10 bases between. The CDR3 sequence: CASSLVPGYSNQPQHF. The CDR3, as DNA: TGCGCCAGCAGCTTGGTCCCCGGGTATAGCAATCAGCCCCAGCATTTT.

Concerning this clonotype: One junction end does not reproduce the germline sequence, and a read error may be involved. The chain has TRBV7-9 and TRBJ1-2; TRBD1 matches 9 bases. The germline CDR1 and CDR2 sequences are SEHNR and FQNEAQ (reference sequence). CDR3 length: 12 amino acids. Written as DNA, the CDR3 is TGTGCCAGCAGCTTAGGGACAGGGGACTTGGCCTTC. This encodes CASSLGTGDLAF.

The chain links TRBV10-3 to TRBJ2-3; TRBD1 agrees at 9 bases. The CDR3 runs to 14 residues. V lost 11 bases to trimming and J lost 0 bases; unmatched junction nucleotides: 6. The germline V gene encodes CDR1 ENHRY and CDR2 SYGVKD. The CDR3 loop reads CAVTGGQSTDTQYF. The CDR3 bases are TGTGCCGTAACAGGGGGCCAAAGCACAGATACGCAGTATTTT.

The V gene is TRBV5-1, the J gene TRBJ2-5; no definite D call. V gave up 0 bases and J gave up 5 bases, with 11 bases separating them. This CDR3 is built from 14 residues. The germline CDR1 and CDR2 sequences are SGHRS and YFSETQ. The CDR3 region is CASSLGPTWETQYF. In DNA form, the CDR3 reads TGCGCCAGCAGCTTGGGACCGACTTGGGAGACCCAGTACTTC.

This chain uses TRBV19 with TRBJ1-1; D gene unclear. The V and J ends lost 1 base and 1 base respectively, with 4 bases between them. The germline V gene has CDR1 LNHDA and CDR2 SQIVND (reference sequence). CDR3 length: 13 amino acids. The CDR3 loop reads CASSIVTNTEAFF. The CDR3 bases are TGTGCCAGTAGTATAGTTACGAACACTGAAGCTTTCTTT.

V is TRBV20-1 and J is TRBJ1-1, with 11 bases that match TRBD1. J was trimmed by 5 bases and V by 3 bases; bases with no gene match: 11. Germline CDR1 is DFQATT and CDR2 is SNEGSKA (reference sequence). The length of the CDR3 is 16 residues. In nucleotides, the CDR3 is TGCAGTGCTAGGACACCGTTGGACAGGGGGCGGACTGAAGCTTTCTTT. Amino acids: CSARTPLDRGRTEAFF.

J is TRBJ2-7 and V is TRBV10-2, with a possible D match to TRBD1 (6 bases). The CDR3 has 14 residues. V was clipped by 6 bases and J by 3 bases, with 15 bases between them. Germline lookup yields CDR1 WSHSY and CDR2 SAAADI. CDR3 residues: CASRKGRGNYEQYF. CDR3 sequence (DNA): TGCGCCAGCAGGAAGGGCAGGGGCAACTACGAGCAGTACTTC.

The sample holds many counts of this clonotype. This sequence joins TRBV10-3 and TRBJ2-7, with D perhaps TRBD2 (6 bases). V lost 2 bases and J 2 bases, leaving 10 bases between the germline ends. In germline, CDR1 is ENHRY, CDR2 SYGVKD. The CDR3 is made up of 14 amino acids. Written as DNA, the CDR3 is TGTGCCATCAGTGAGGGGGACTTTCCCTACGAGCAGTACTTC. Amino acid sequence: CAISEGDFPYEQYF.